This T cell receptor (beta chain) stems from a study of cytomegalovirus exposure and HLA in healthy donors. Whole-study findings and limits: In a later analysis, at a false discovery rate of 0.05, some 17,000 TCR beta sequences were associated with HLA alleles. Later analysis revealed greater clonal expansion in HLA-associated TCR beta chains than in equally common others.

PCR primers comprised 60 Vbeta and 13 Jbeta primers. Authors' processing steps: Later reanalysis found about 80 million unique TCR beta chains, some 10 million of them shared. Generated by immunoSEQ multiplex PCR, the TCRdb table keeps only in-frame clones and is missing some. V and J calls and clone size are copied from that table; D and trimming were computed from the DNA. The repertoire holds under 200,000 clones, with about 78% as singletons. Details on this clone: What it binds is unknown.

While unrecorded immune exposures were likely, the donors were nominally healthy when sampled. Trimming removed 9 bases at V and 5 bases at J, with 10 bases between. Germline-derived CDR1 and CDR2 are LNHDA and SQIVND (reference sequence). This CDR3 comprises 11 residues. The chain couples TRBV19 to TRBJ1-2, with no clear D. What was sequenced was PBMCs. This clonotype was obtained from a man aged 35 to 55 in good health and CMV-seronegative. The CDR3 sequence: CASYWAYGYTF. As DNA, the CDR3 is TGTGCCAGCTATTGGGCTTATGGCTACACCTTC.